Listed below are T cell receptor beta chains from one sample, sequenced in a study of blood T cell repertoires in COVID-19. Some clones are missing from TCRdb's copy, which holds only in-frame ones; the method was immunoSEQ multiplex PCR. The top ten hold about 2.7% of the sample, which has 350,000 to 400,000 clones, roughly 90% seen once. Sequenced material: PBMCs or T cells enriched from blood (not recorded which). Source of these receptors: a woman aged 30 to 39 who had recovered from COVID-19. CDR3s include the opening cysteine and the closing phenylalanine or tryptophan. A D gene is named only where the DNA matches it firmly. Where a row states a size, it is once, few, many or the class of an expanded clone; other rows omit it.

D,V,size,J,CDR3,DNA
.,TRBV19,.,TRBJ1-2,CASSTGLNYGYTF,TGTGCCAGTAGTACAGGGTTAAACTATGGCTACACCTTC
TRBD1,TRBV19,.,TRBJ1-3,CASSITGVGNTIYF,TGTGCCAGTAGTATCACAGGGGTTGGAAACACCATATATTTT
.,TRBV6-1,few,TRBJ1-4,CASSERNRVRNEKLFF,TGTGCCAGCAGTGAGCGGAACAGGGTTAGGAATGAAAAACTGTTTTTT
TRBD1,TRBV6-5,.,TRBJ1-2,CASSYSTTGAYGYTF,TGTGCCAGCAGTTACTCAACGACAGGGGCCTATGGCTACACCTTC
TRBD2,TRBV5-6,.,TRBJ2-7,CASSLGLAGGDPYEQYF,TGTGCCAGCAGCTTGGGACTAGCGGGGGGGGACCCCTACGAGCAGTACTTC
.,TRBV30,.,TRBJ1-4,CAWSVGATNEKLFF,TGTGCCTGGAGTGTAGGGGCAACTAATGAAAAACTGTTTTTT
.,TRBV27,.,TRBJ1-2,CASSLGASYGYTF,TGTGCCAGCAGTTTGGGAGCCTCCTATGGCTACACCTTC
.,TRBV7-2,.,TRBJ2-2,CASSLYGNTGELFF,TGTGCCAGCAGCTTATACGGGAACACCGGGGAGCTGTTTTTT
TRBD1,TRBV7-9,.,TRBJ2-2,CASSQPPGTANTGELFF,TGTGCCAGCAGCCAACCACCCGGGACAGCGAACACCGGGGAGCTGTTTTTT
TRBD1,TRBV11-2,.,TRBJ1-2,CASSFRGQGSYGYTF,TGTGCCAGCAGCTTTAGGGGGCAGGGGTCCTATGGCTACACCTTC
.,TRBV2,.,TRBJ1-2,CASSVMGAKRTF,TGTGCCAGCAGTGTTATGGGGGCAAAGAGAACCTTC
.,TRBV7-8,.,TRBJ1-6,CASSRVYRDKDSPLHF,TGTGCCAGCAGCCGAGTGTACCGGGACAAGGATTCACCCCTCCACTTT
.,TRBV9,.,TRBJ2-6,CASSVAGGTLDSGANVLTF,TGTGCCAGCAGCGTAGCCGGAGGGACGCTCGACTCTGGGGCCAACGTCCTGACTTTC
TRBD1,TRBV2,.,TRBJ1-5,CASSEQGVQPQHF,TGTGCCAGCAGTGAGCAGGGGGTCCAGCCCCAGCATTTT
.,TRBV5-1,.,TRBJ1-4,CASSVGQNEKLFF,TGCGCCAGCAGCGTGGGACAAAATGAAAAACTGTTTTTT
.,TRBV5-6,.,TRBJ1-2,CASSPTPAGTNYGYTF,TGTGCCAGCAGCCCAACCCCCGCAGGCACTAACTATGGCTACACCTTC
TRBD2,TRBV6-1,.,TRBJ2-1,CASSDRLAGVSSYNEQFF,TGTGCCAGCAGTGATCGTCTAGCGGGGGTTAGCTCCTACAATGAGCAGTTCTTC
.,TRBV7-9,few,TRBJ1-4,CASSRAGNPLGSEKLFF,TGTGCCAGCAGCCGTGCGGGAAACCCCTTAGGAAGTGAAAAACTGTTTTTT
.,TRBV12-3/TRBV12-4,.,TRBJ2-2,CASTQGGELFF,TGTGCCAGCACCCAGGGGGGGGAGCTGTTTTTT
TRBD1,TRBV5-1,once,TRBJ1-1,CASSYGTGEPQAFF,TGCGCCAGCAGCTATGGGACAGGGGAACCCCAAGCTTTCTTT
.,TRBV5-8,.,TRBJ1-2,CASSLGQSLANYGYTF,TGTGCCAGCAGCTTAGGACAGTCTCTGGCTAACTATGGCTACACCTTC
TRBD2,TRBV7-2,once,TRBJ2-5,CASSPPGLGETQYF,TGTGCCAGCAGCCCCCCGGGACTAGGGGAGACCCAGTACTTC
.,TRBV5-1,few,TRBJ1-2,CASSLAAGSLANYGYTF,TGCGCCAGCAGCTTGGCGGCAGGAAGCTTAGCTAACTATGGCTACACCTTC
.,TRBV4-1,.,TRBJ2-7,CASSQYPGTPYEQYF,TGCGCCAGCAGCCAATACCCCGGGACACCGTACGAGCAGTACTTC
TRBD1,TRBV28,many,TRBJ1-4,CATLPGQGRQTANEKLFF,TGTGCCACGCTACCGGGACAGGGGAGGCAGACAGCTAATGAAAAACTGTTTTTT
.,TRBV28,.,TRBJ2-7,CATTPTGGREQYF,TGTGCCACCACCCCCACCGGGGGTCGAGAGCAGTACTTC
.,TRBV18,.,TRBJ2-7,CASSRNRGAEDEQYF,TGTGCCAGCTCAAGAAATCGGGGGGCCGAGGACGAGCAGTACTTC
.,TRBV7-3,.,TRBJ2-3,CASSSRASTDTQYF,TGTGCCAGCAGCTCCCGCGCGTCCACAGATACGCAGTATTTT